The present T cell receptor beta chain was sequenced within a study of early T cells in non-severe SARS-CoV-2 infection. MiXCR was run by TCRdb on the 5' RACE reads, yielding one entry per CDR3 protein. The sample has 32,000 or so distinct CDR3 sequences; 5% are singletons. This clonotype was seen at least ten times. This CDR3 comprises 15 residues. The germline V gene has CDR1 DFQATT and CDR2 SNEGSKA (reference sequence). With 0 bases removed from V and 5 bases from J, the gap between germline ends came to 16 bases. Sequencing was carried out using whole blood. The chain recombines TRBV20-1 with TRBJ2-5, with D perhaps given as TRBD1 or TRBD2 (6 bases each). This TCR was recovered from an adult who was a healthcare worker with PCR-confirmed SARS-CoV-2 infection or an uninfected control (not recorded which). The CDR3 reads CSAREARGQMETQYF. CDR3 in DNA: TGCAGTGCTAGAGAGGCCCGGGGGCAGATGGAGACCCAGTACTTC.